This T cell receptor beta chain was sequenced in a study of blood T cell repertoires in COVID-19. Study details: Acute and convalescent COVID-19 specimens originated in the United States, Italy and Spain. Sample material is recorded as cDNA or gDNA derived from T cells, B-cell-depleted T cells, or PBMCs.

The V end lost 6 bases, the J end lost 1 base, and 19 bases lay between the germline ends. There are 16 residues in the CDR3. CDR1 SNHLY and CDR2 FYNNEI come from the germline V gene. Per the original methods: The authors estimated nucleated cell counts from reference gene primer amplification. The method was immunoSEQ multiplex PCR; TCRdb's version includes in-frame clones alone and lacks a portion of them. Clonal size and the V and J genes are those of that table, whereas D and trimming came from the DNA. The sample yields around 200,000 clones, 70% to 90% seen once. The V and J genes are TRBV2 and TRBJ2-7; no clear D. Source material: peripheral blood. The clonotype was recovered from a man younger than 40 with acute or convalescent COVID-19. The CDR3 reads CASRALELAPSYEQYF. The CDR3 region has the DNA TGTGCCAGCAGAGCGTTAGAGCTTGCTCCTTCCTACGAGCAGTACTTC.